A selection of T cell receptor beta chains follows, all from one sample in a study of blood T cell repertoires in COVID-19. Here immunoSEQ multiplex PCR was the method, and the copy in TCRdb shows in-frame clones only, minus some. The sample has fewer than 35,000 clones, 85% to 90% seen once. Sequenced sample: peripheral blood. These TCRs come from an elderly man with acute or convalescent COVID-19. The CDR3 runs from the conserved cysteine through the conserved F or W. D genes are given only for firm matches. Clone size is stated in some rows and not others, as once, few, many or a class when expanded.

J gene | D gene | clone size | V gene | CDR3 protein | CDR3 DNA
TRBJ1-1 | TRBD1 | few | TRBV2 | CASRKGQGTEAFF | TGTGCCAGCAGGAAAGGACAGGGGACTGAAGCTTTCTTT
TRBJ1-5 | NA | NA | TRBV2 | CASRHLGVGGRNQPQHF | TGTGCCAGCAGGCACCTCGGGGTAGGGGGTCGCAATCAGCCCCAGCATTTT
TRBJ2-3 | NA | NA | TRBV10-3 | CAISLGGDTQYF | TGTGCCATCAGTTTAGGGGGTGATACGCAGTATTTT
TRBJ2-7 | TRBD1 | NA | TRBV2 | CASREGQGDEQYF | TGTGCCAGCAGGGAGGGACAGGGGGACGAGCAGTACTTC
TRBJ2-1 | TRBD2 | NA | TRBV10-1 | CASNAGLADNEQFF | TGCGCCAGCAACGCGGGACTAGCAGACAATGAGCAGTTCTTC
TRBJ1-2 | NA | NA | TRBV7-2 | CASSLVSEGNYGYTF | TGTGCCAGCAGCTTAGTATCCGAGGGCAACTATGGCTACACCTTC
TRBJ2-1 | TRBD1 | NA | TRBV7-8 | CASSYRDRGTDEQFF | TGTGCCAGCAGTTACCGGGACAGGGGGACGGATGAGCAGTTCTTC
TRBJ2-3 | TRBD2 | NA | TRBV5-4 | CASSPGLATITDTQYF | TGTGCCAGCAGCCCGGGACTAGCGACCATCACAGATACGCAGTATTTT
TRBJ2-7 | NA | NA | TRBV5-6 | CASSLNMGPYEQYF | TGTGCCAGCAGCTTGAACATGGGCCCCTACGAGCAGTACTTC
TRBJ1-1 | NA | NA | TRBV28 | CASTSLMRGGDTEAFF | TGTGCCAGCACATCTCTCATGAGAGGGGGTGACACTGAAGCTTTCTTT
TRBJ2-7 | TRBD1 | once | TRBV4-2 | CASSRDSTYEQYF | TGTGCCAGCAGCCGGGACAGCACCTACGAGCAGTACTTC
TRBJ1-2 | NA | NA | TRBV29-1 | CSVGQNYGYTF | TGCAGCGTTGGACAGAACTATGGCTACACCTTC
TRBJ2-5 | NA | NA | TRBV10-3 | CAISEYSQETQYF | TGTGCCATCAGTGAGTACAGTCAAGAGACCCAGTACTTC